This T cell receptor beta chain was identified during a study of cytomegalovirus exposure and HLA in healthy donors. Vbeta (60) and Jbeta (13) primers were used in the PCR. Only in-frame clones appear in the TCRdb table, and some are missing; sequencing was by immunoSEQ multiplex PCR. The profile shows some 170,000 clones, around four fifths of them singletons. CDR1 and CDR2 (germline): SGHTA, FQGTGA. Trimming removed 2 bases from V and 5 bases from J, with 13 bases in between. The CDR3 consists of 15 residues. The source is a girl aged 2-10 years in good health and CMV-seropositive. The sequenced sample consisted of PBMCs. J is TRBJ2-1 and V is TRBV7-3; D may be TRBD2 (6 bases). The CDR3 DNA reads TGTGCCAGCAGCTTAGGGGGGATTAACGACAATGAGCAGTTCTTC. The encoded protein is CASSLGGINDNEQFF.